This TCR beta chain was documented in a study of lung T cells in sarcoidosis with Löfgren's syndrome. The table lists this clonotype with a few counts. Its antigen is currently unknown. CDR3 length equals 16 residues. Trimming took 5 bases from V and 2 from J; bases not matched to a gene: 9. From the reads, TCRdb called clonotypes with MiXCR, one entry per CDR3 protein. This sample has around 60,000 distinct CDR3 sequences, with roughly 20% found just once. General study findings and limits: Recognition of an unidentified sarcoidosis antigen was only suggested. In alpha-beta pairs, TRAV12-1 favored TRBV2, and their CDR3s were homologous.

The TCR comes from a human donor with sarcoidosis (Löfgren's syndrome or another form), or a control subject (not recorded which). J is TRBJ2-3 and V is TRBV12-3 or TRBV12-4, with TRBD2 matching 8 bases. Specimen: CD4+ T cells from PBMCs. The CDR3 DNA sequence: TGTGCCAGCAGTCGGGGGGGTGGGCGGTCCACAGATACGCAGTATTTT. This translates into CASSRGGGRSTDTQYF.